These 15 T cell receptor beta chains were all obtained from the same sample, sequenced in a study of glioma-infiltrating T cells. Amplification of TCR alpha and beta CDR3 regions from RNA used iRepertoire nested multiplex PCR. From the multiplex PCR reads, TCRdb called clonotypes with MiXCR, one entry per CDR3 protein. There are 100,000 to 150,000 distinct CDR3 sequences in the sample; roughly 23% occur only once, and roughly 15% lies in the top ten. Sequencing input: glioma tissue, nonneoplastic brain tissue, or PBMCs (not recorded which). Source of these receptors: a human donor with low-grade glioma or glioblastoma, undergoing nonglioma brain surgery, or in good health (not recorded which).

This clonotype was seen many times. The chain employs TRBV7-2 and TRBJ1-4; D is ambiguous. The CDR3 covers 14 residues. Germline-derived CDR1 and CDR2 are SGHTA and FQGNSA. Trimming took off 1 base at V and 4 bases at J, with 7 bases between the two ends. The CDR3 spells CASSLERNNEKLFF. For the CDR3, the DNA is TGTGCCAGCAGCTTAGAAAGGAATAATGAAAAACTGTTTTTT.

Remarks on this clonotype: A much larger clone lies one base from this, so it may be a read error. V gene TRBV2 combines with J gene TRBJ2-1; D is perhaps TRBD1 (6 bases). The CDR3 is 12 residues long. CDR1 and CDR2 from the germline V gene are SNHLY and FYNNEI. V gave up 11 bases and J gave up 9 bases, with 17 bases separating them. The chain's CDR3 is CAGTWGQGEQFF. CDR3 sequence (DNA): TGTGCCGGCACTTGGGGGCAAGGTGAGCAGTTCTTC.

This clonotype was counted ten times or more. The CDR3 here is CASSFGGRSSYEQYF. In nucleotides, the CDR3 is TGTGCCAGCAGTTTTGGCGGGAGGAGCTCCTACGAGCAGTACTTC. This chain links TRBV27 with TRBJ2-7, with TRBD2 matching over 8 bases. Losses at the gene ends were 3 bases for V and 0 bases for J; bases not matched to a gene: 4. There are 15 residues in the CDR3. Looked up from germline, CDR1 is MNHEY and CDR2 is SMNVEV (reference sequence).

This chain links TRBV11-2 with TRBJ2-7; tentatively, D is TRBD2 (6 bases). Trimming shortened V by 7 bases and J by 6 bases, and 16 bases separated the two germline ends. The CDR3 runs to 13 residues. The V gene's germline CDR1 is SGHAT and CDR2 FQNNGV. Written as DNA, the CDR3 is TGTGCCAGCATTTTAGATACTAGCATCGAGCAGTACTTC. Amino acids: CASILDTSIEQYF.

This clonotype was seen at least ten times. The V gene is TRBV2, the J gene TRBJ2-3; D not resolved. This CDR3 has 11 amino acids. Germline V gives CDR1 SNHLY, CDR2 FYNNEI. Between the trimmed V and J ends, which lost 6 bases and 5 bases, there was a span of 6 bases. CDR3 region: CASRRIDTQYF. CDR3 nucleotides: TGTGCCAGCAGAAGAATAGATACGCAGTATTTT.

With respect to this clonotype: The germline gene is not matched at one end of the junction; a read error may be the cause. V gene TRBV12-3 or TRBV12-4 combines with J gene TRBJ2-2; 7 nucleotides align to TRBD1. The CDR3 is 15 residues long. The CDR3 DNA reads as TGTGCCAGCAGTGTAAGGGACAGAGAGACCGGGGAGCTGCTTTTT. It specifies CASSVRDRETGELLF.

The gene calls are TRBV11-1 and TRBJ2-1, with TRBD2 matching over 14 bases. Germline CDR1 and CDR2: SGHAT and FQDESV (reference sequence). After removal of 9 bases from V and 6 bases from J, the junction contained 13 bases not matched to a gene. The CDR3 has 17 amino acids. The CDR3 spells CARSPRGLAGGTNEQFF. Written as DNA, the CDR3 is TGTGCCAGAAGCCCTCGAGGACTAGCGGGGGGCACCAATGAGCAGTTCTTC.

This clonotype appeared many times. The chain combines TRBV28 with TRBJ2-6, with D uncertain. The V end lost 2 bases, the J end lost 5 bases, and 7 bases lay between the germline ends. This CDR3 contains 14 residues. The V gene's germline CDR1 is MDHEN and CDR2 SYDVKM. CDR3 nucleotide sequence: TGTGCCAGCAGTTTACGATGGCGGGCCAACGTCCTGACTTTC. Protein product: CASSLRWRANVLTF.

This clonotype was recorded at least ten times. This may arise from a read error, as a much more abundant clone is one base away. The chain links TRBV3-1 to TRBJ2-1; 8 bases agree with TRBD1. The CDR3 has 14 amino acids. The ends lost 7 bases at V and 8 bases at J; junction bases unmatched: 10. In germline, CDR1 is LGHDT, CDR2 YNNKEL (reference sequence). CDR3 protein: CASIQDRVIDEQFF. CDR3 nucleotide sequence: TGTGCCAGCATCCAGGACAGGGTTATCGATGAGCAGTTCTTC.

This clonotype was seen repeatedly, ten times or more. The rearrangement uses TRBV3-1 and TRBJ1-1, with 10 nucleotides matching TRBD1. After removal of 5 bases from V and 4 bases from J, the junction contained 10 bases not matched to a gene. Germline V gives CDR1 LGHDT, CDR2 YNNKEL (reference sequence). This CDR3 is built from 16 residues. The CDR3 loop reads CASSFRDRGVRTEAFF. CDR3 DNA sequence: TGTGCCAGCAGCTTCCGGGACAGGGGTGTTCGCACTGAAGCTTTCTTT.

A remark on this clonotype: It may be a read error: a sequence one base away is much more abundant. The chain joins TRBV7-9 to TRBJ2-3, with no clear D. CDR1 and CDR2 (germline): SEHNR, FQNEAQ (reference sequence). This CDR3 spans 12 amino acids. The CDR3 loop reads CASMEGGDTRYF. The CDR3 DNA is TGTGCCAGCATGGAAGGCGGAGATACGCGGTATTTT. The full variable domain, in which reference TRBV7-9 and TRBJ2-3 provide the parts outside the CDR3, is DTGVSQNPRHKITKRGQNVTFRCDPISEHNRLYWYRQTLGQGPEFLTYFQNEAQLEKSRLLSDRFSAERPKGSFSTLEIQRTEQGDSAMYLCASMEGGDTRYFGPGTRLTVL.

Worth noting for this clonotype: Possible read error: a much larger clone is one base away. The chain links TRBV29-1 to TRBJ2-3; D gene unclear. The CDR3 sequence is 12 residues long. V gave up 1 base and J gave up 7 bases, with 9 bases separating them. CDR1 is SQVTM and CDR2 is ANQGSEA in the germline V gene. The CDR3 loop is CSVEGVGYTQYF. The DNA for the CDR3 is TGCAGCGTTGAAGGTGTGGGATATACGCAGTATTTT.

This clonotype showed up many times. The V gene is TRBV10-3, the J gene TRBJ1-2, with D maybe TRBD1 (5 bases). The CDR3 runs to 15 residues. Germline V gene lookup returns CDR1 ENHRY and CDR2 SYGVKD. Trimming pared 2 bases from V and 3 bases from J, leaving 13 bases between. CDR3 amino acids: CAISEPGGKDYGYTF. The CDR3 DNA follows: TGTGCCATCAGTGAGCCGGGGGGGAAGGACTATGGCTACACCTTC.

Worth noting for this clonotype: An end of the junction differs from the germline gene, which may be a read error. The chain recombines TRBV19 with TRBJ2-3, with 12 bases identical to TRBD2. The CDR3 length is 15 residues. Germline CDR1 reads LNHDA; CDR2 reads SQIVND (reference sequence). The CDR3 sequence: CAGSIGLAGTDTQYF. The CDR3 nucleotides are TGTGCCGGTAGTATAGGACTAGCGGGGACAGATACGCAGTATTTT.

The rearrangement joins TRBV24-1 to TRBJ2-7; maybe TRBD2 (5 bases). V was shortened by 0 bases and J by 4 bases, with 15 bases between the two germline ends. Germline-derived CDR1 and CDR2 are KGHDR and SFDVKD. The length of the CDR3 is 16 residues. The CDR3 loop reads CATSDLPGTHIYEQYF. CDR3 coding DNA: TGTGCCACCAGTGATTTGCCGGGAACCCACATATACGAGCAGTACTTC.